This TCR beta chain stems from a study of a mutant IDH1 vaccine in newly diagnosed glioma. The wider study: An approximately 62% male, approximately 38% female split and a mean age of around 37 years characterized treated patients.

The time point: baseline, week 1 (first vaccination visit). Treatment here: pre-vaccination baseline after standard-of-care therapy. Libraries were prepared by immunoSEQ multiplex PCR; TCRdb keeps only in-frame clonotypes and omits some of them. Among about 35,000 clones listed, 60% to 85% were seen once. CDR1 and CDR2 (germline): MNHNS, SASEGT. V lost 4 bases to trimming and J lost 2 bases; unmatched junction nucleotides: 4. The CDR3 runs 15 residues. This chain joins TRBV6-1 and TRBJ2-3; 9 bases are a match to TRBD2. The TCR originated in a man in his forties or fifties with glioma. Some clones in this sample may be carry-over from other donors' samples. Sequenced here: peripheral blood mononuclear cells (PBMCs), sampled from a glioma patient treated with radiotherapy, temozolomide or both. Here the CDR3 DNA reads TGTGCCAGCAGTGTGGCGGGGGGGATCACAGATACGCAGTATTTT. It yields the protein CASSVAGGITDTQYF.